This entry features one TCR beta chain sequence. This entry belongs to a study of blood T cell repertoires in COVID-19. Looking at the study overall: The United States, Italy and Spain supplied acute and convalescent COVID-19 samples. PBMCs, B-cell-depleted T cells, or T cells were the source of the cDNA or gDNA that made up the material.

In the study's own analysis: By means of reference gene primer amplification, nucleated cell counts were estimated. TCRdb keeps only in-frame clones here, not all; method: immunoSEQ multiplex PCR. V, J and clone size were drawn from that table, and D and trimming were deduced from the DNA. The sample comprises about 160,000 clones, around four fifths of which are singletons, and 9.1% rests with the top ten. The CDR3 has 13 residues. The V gene's germline CDR1 is SGHKS and CDR2 YYEKEE (reference sequence). V gave up 3 bases and J gave up 4 bases, with 7 bases separating them. Sequenced: peripheral blood. The chain joins TRBV5-5 to TRBJ2-2; D remains unclear. The TCR comes from a woman aged 80 or over with active or convalescent COVID-19. CDR3: CASSSLVTGELFF. CDR3 nucleotides: TGTGCCAGCAGCTCCTTAGTCACCGGGGAGCTGTTTTTT.